What follows are 20 T cell receptor beta chains derived from one specimen sequenced in a study of blood T cell repertoires in COVID-19. Generated by immunoSEQ multiplex PCR, the TCRdb table keeps only in-frame clones and is missing some. Among roughly 380,000 clones listed, roughly 86% were seen once. Sequenced: PBMCs or T cells enriched from blood (not recorded which). The receptors derive from a woman in her 30s who had been exposed to COVID-19.

The chain joins TRBV5-6 to TRBJ2-2; 7 bases are a match to TRBD2. This CDR3 has 16 residues. Germline loops: CDR1 SGHDT, CDR2 YYEEEE. Germline trimming cut 4 bases from V and 4 bases from J; bases unmatched to any gene: 10. The CDR3 spells CASSPGGRGPTGELFF. CDR3 in DNA: TGTGCCAGCAGCCCCGGGGGGAGAGGGCCCACCGGGGAGCTGTTTTTT.

This chain links TRBV25-1 with TRBJ1-1; D may be TRBD1 (5 bases). There are 12 residues in the CDR3. Germline V lookup: CDR1 MGHDK, CDR2 SYGVNS. Trimming removed 6 bases from V and 10 bases from J, with 15 bases in between. CDR3 sequence reads: CASRTGLGGAFF. CDR3 nucleotide sequence: TGTGCCAGCAGGACGGGCCTCGGGGGAGCTTTCTTT.

This sequence joins TRBV7-3 and TRBJ1-3; no reliable D call. With 2 bases removed from V and 2 bases from J, the gap between germline ends came to 10 bases. The germline CDR1 and CDR2 sequences are SGHTA and FQGTGA. The length of the CDR3 is 15 residues. The CDR3 sequence: CASSLVPQAGNTIYF. DNA of the CDR3: TGTGCCAGCAGCTTAGTTCCCCAGGCTGGAAACACCATATATTTT.

The table lists this clone with a few counts. The same CDR3 can be traced to other DNA sequences in this sample. The rearrangement joins TRBV12-3 or TRBV12-4 to TRBJ2-7; D is uncertain. The V gene lost 4 bases and the J gene lost 4 bases, with 5 bases spanning the gap. The CDR3 spans 11 residues. CDR3 DNA: TGTGCCAGCAGTTCCCAATACGAGCAGTACTTC. It specifies CASSSQYEQYF.

V usage is TRBV28 and J usage is TRBJ1-2; 7 bases are shared with TRBD1. The V and J ends lost 5 bases and 1 base, in that order; junction bases with no gene match: 4. The CDR3 is made up of 14 amino acids. The germline V gene has CDR1 MDHEN and CDR2 SYDVKM. CDR3 sequence (DNA): TGTGCCAGCAGTCCCTGGACAGGTAACTATGGCTACACCTTC. Its translation: CASSPWTGNYGYTF.

The chain links TRBV25-1 to TRBJ1-2, with 7 bases aligning to TRBD1. The CDR3 sequence is 15 residues long. V trimming: 4 bases; J trimming: 8 bases; junction bases outside the gene matches: 13. Germline CDR1 MGHDK, CDR2 SYGVNS. The CDR3 bases are TGTGCCAGCAGTGCCCCGGGACAGCGACCGCCCGGCTACACCTTC. Amino acid sequence: CASSAPGQRPPGYTF.

The chain employs TRBV28 and TRBJ2-7; TRBD1 might be the D (6 bases). This CDR3 region has 13 residues. Germline loops: CDR1 MDHEN, CDR2 SYDVKM. V was shortened by 8 bases and J by 6 bases, with 17 bases between the two germline ends. For the CDR3, the DNA is TGTGCCAGCTCGACAGGACGAGGGGTCGAGCAGTACTTC. Protein product: CASSTGRGVEQYF.

V and J are TRBV10-2 and TRBJ1-1, with no clear D. CDR3 length equals 13 residues. Germline loops: CDR1 WSHSY, CDR2 SAAADI. V lost 1 base and J 5 bases, leaving 8 bases between the germline ends. The CDR3 here is CASSEFGGTEAFF. In DNA form, the CDR3 reads TGCGCCAGCAGTGAGTTTGGAGGGACTGAAGCTTTCTTT.

The genes are TRBV2 and TRBJ2-1, with TRBD1 matching over 11 bases. Germline V gene sequence: CDR1 SNHLY, CDR2 FYNNEI. With 4 bases clipped from V and 10 bases from J, the junction kept 0 bases outside the gene matches. The length of the CDR3 is 12 residues. Written as DNA, the CDR3 is TGTGCCAGCAGTGGGACAGGGGGCGAGCAGTTCTTC. Amino acid sequence: CASSGTGGEQFF.

The rearrangement joins TRBV7-8 to TRBJ2-1, with TRBD2 matching 7 bases. J gave up 0 bases and V 5 bases, and 4 bases lay outside the gene matches. CDR1 SGHVS and CDR2 FQNEAQ come from the germline V gene. The CDR3 sequence is 15 residues long. DNA for the CDR3: TGTGCCAGCAGCCGCCCTAGCGGCTCCTACAATGAGCAGTTCTTC. Amino acids: CASSRPSGSYNEQFF.

The CDR3 bases are TGTGCCAGCAGCTACGGACTCGAAGAGACCCAGTACTTC. The encoded protein is CASSYGLEETQYF. The chain recombines TRBV5-5 with TRBJ2-5; D is perhaps TRBD2 (5 bases). Germline CDR1 and CDR2: SGHKS and YYEKEE (reference sequence). The CDR3 has 13 amino acids. Trimming left V 3 bases short and J 3 bases short, with 9 bases between.

The rearrangement joins TRBV20-1 to TRBJ1-5; D unclear. CDR1 is DFQATT, CDR2 SNEGSKA, per germline (reference sequence). This CDR3 has 11 amino acids. The V gene lost 2 bases and the J gene lost 7 bases, with 6 bases spanning the gap. The CDR3 DNA sequence: TGCAGTGCTAGACGAGGGCAGCCCCAGCATTTT. Its translation is CSARRGQPQHF.

The V call is TRBV7-9, the J call TRBJ1-3; 7 bases line up with TRBD1. The germline gives CDR1 SEHNR, CDR2 FQNEAQ (reference sequence). V lost 5 bases and J lost 0; bases outside the gene matches: 4. The CDR3 is 15 residues long. For the CDR3, the DNA is TGTGCCAGCAGCCCACGGACAGGCTCTGGAAACACCATATATTTT. It specifies CASSPRTGSGNTIYF.

For the CDR3, the DNA is TGTGCCACCGGACTAGCGGGGAGAAACCTGCGGATCGAGCAGTTCTTC. Translated: CATGLAGRNLRIEQFF. The rearrangement joins TRBV24-1 to TRBJ2-1; TRBD2 matches at 12 bases. V lost 9 bases, J lost 10 bases, and 15 bases stayed unmatched. The length of the CDR3 is 16 residues. Germline V lookup: CDR1 KGHDR, CDR2 SFDVKD.

This chain links TRBV7-9 with TRBJ2-5, with D maybe TRBD1 (6 bases). Trimming removed 1 base at V and 1 base at J, with 16 bases between. The CDR3 loop spans 17 amino acids. Per the germline V gene, CDR1 is SEHNR and CDR2 is FQNEAQ (reference sequence). The CDR3 DNA follows: TGTGCCAGCAGCTTAGGGGTGCAGGGGAGAAGCCAAGAGACCCAGTACTTC. Translation: CASSLGVQGRSQETQYF.

This clone was observed a single time. The V and J genes are TRBV9 and TRBJ2-3, with D perhaps TRBD2 (6 bases). The germline V gene encodes CDR1 SGDLS and CDR2 YYNGEE. Trimming removed 0 bases from V and 2 bases from J, with 13 bases in between. CDR3 size: 16 residues. DNA of the CDR3: TGTGCCAGCAGCGTAGCGCAAGCGGGTGACACAGATACGCAGTATTTT. Protein sequence: CASSVAQAGDTDTQYF.

The chain joins TRBV6-4 to TRBJ2-2; a possible D gene is TRBD2 (6 bases). The CDR3 contains 18 residues. CDR1 and CDR2 from the germline V gene are MRHNA and SNTAGT. With 2 bases removed from V and 3 bases from J, the gap between germline ends came to 19 bases. The DNA of the CDR3 is TGTGCCAGCAGTGACGTGGGCCCCGGGACTGGGGACACCGGGGAGCTGTTTTTT. Translating it yields CASSDVGPGTGDTGELFF.

Here the CDR3 DNA reads TGTGCCATCAGTGATCGGGTTGGCGGGAGGGCGGAAGAGACCCAGTACTTC. Translation gives CAISDRVGGRAEETQYF. This chain joins TRBV10-3 and TRBJ2-5; 9 nucleotides line up with TRBD2. The germline CDR1 and CDR2 sequences are ENHRY and SYGVKD. J gave up 3 bases and V 3 bases, and 11 bases lay outside the gene matches. This CDR3 is 17 amino acids long.

The chain links TRBV28 to TRBJ2-1, with 10 bases matching TRBD1. The germline gives CDR1 MDHEN, CDR2 SYDVKM. V lost 10 bases, J lost 9 bases, and 12 bases stayed unmatched. CDR3 size: 14 residues. This chain's CDR3 is CATIGGTGVGEQFF. As DNA, the CDR3 is TGTGCCACCATTGGAGGGACAGGGGTCGGTGAGCAGTTCTTC.

The rearrangement uses TRBV10-3 and TRBJ2-1, with 11 bases that match TRBD2. The CDR3 consists of 18 residues. The V gene end was trimmed by 6 bases and the J gene end by 4 bases; junction bases not matched to a gene: 14. The germline V gene has CDR1 ENHRY and CDR2 SYGVKD. In nucleotides, the CDR3 is TGTGCCATCAGCAAGACTAGCGGGGTTGAGACGGCATACAATGAGCAGTTCTTC. It is translated as CAISKTSGVETAYNEQFF.